This T cell receptor beta chain was captured in a study of cytomegalovirus exposure and HLA in healthy donors. The overall study: Of around 400 genotyped donors, about 81% grouped in the Caucasian-associated ancestry cluster. Overall study results and limits: Among TCR sequences, most were rare, though some public TCRs appeared in many donors.

Trimming left V 7 bases short and J 0 bases short, with 7 bases between. From germline, CDR1 is WNHNN and CDR2 SYGVQD (reference sequence). The CDR3 consists of 12 residues. Use of 60 Vbeta and 13 Jbeta primers characterized the PCR. Sequencing used immunoSEQ multiplex PCR; TCRdb keeps in-frame clones, though not all of them. The sample holds about 140,000 clones, roughly 90% seen once. This clone came up a few times. No antigen is known for it. The rearrangement joins TRBV10-1 to TRBJ2-7, with D tentatively TRBD2 (6 bases). The sample consisted of PBMCs. This sequence was found in a woman in her 40s in good health and CMV-seronegative. As DNA, the CDR3 is TGCGCCAGCACGCGGGGCTCCTACGAGCAGTACTTC. Protein product: CASTRGSYEQYF.